This T cell receptor beta chain derives from a study of lymphopenia after photon versus proton radiotherapy. Study observations and caveats: Survival link was tested only in deceased patients; proton benefit remains a possibility. Photon-treated patients lost naive T cells and TCR diversity; proton-treated stayed stable. Post-nadir diversity loss with photons came from oligoclonal expansion, particularly CD8+ Temra cells. In patients who died, overall survival fell as post-nadir TCR diversity dropped more.

Using immunoSEQ multiplex PCR, the repertoire was profiled, and TCRdb retains in-frame clones only, with some absent. The top ten clones hold around 20% of a sample with some 27,000 clones, roughly 87% of them seen once. The germline CDR1 and CDR2 sequences are SGHRS and YFSETQ. The CDR3 spans 13 residues. V shed 4 bases and J 4 bases; nucleotides not matched to a gene: 2. On this clone: Its antigen remains unknown.

The rearrangement joins TRBV5-1 to TRBJ1-5; 7 nucleotides agree with TRBD1. This clonotype originated in a man aged 45-65 years with gastric cancer. Material: peripheral blood, obtained from a patient treated with photon-based radiotherapy. CDR3 loop: CASSPTGNQPQHF. The CDR3 DNA sequence: TGCGCCAGCAGCCCGACAGGGAATCAGCCCCAGCATTTT.